This TCR beta chain is from a study of technical replicates of blood from a few donors. Some clones are missing from TCRdb's copy, which holds only in-frame ones; the method was immunoSEQ multiplex PCR. Seen here are more than 65,000 clones, 75% to 95% observed once, and the top ten hold approximately 0.34%. CDR1 is MNHNS and CDR2 is SASEGT in the germline V gene. With 5 bases removed from V and 2 bases from J, the gap between germline ends came to 10 bases. The CDR3 is made up of 13 amino acids. The receptor was derived from a human donor in good health. Some clones in this sample may be carry-over from other donors' samples. The V call is TRBV6-1, the J call TRBJ2-7; a possible D gene is TRBD1 (5 bases). The material sequenced was T cells isolated from PBMCs. DNA for the CDR3: TGTGCCAGCAGTTTTGACAGAACCTACGAGCAGTACTTC. Encoded protein: CASSFDRTYEQYF.